The next 29 T cell receptor beta chains were all read from a single sample in a study of sequential checkpoint blockade in melanoma. Profiling relied on immunoSEQ multiplex PCR, and the TCRdb table lists in-frame clones only, not all of them. The sample consists of approximately 9,000 clones, 73% of them appearing once. Noted treatment: randomized to nivolumab then ipilimumab (arm A) or the reverse (arm B). The sequencing used CD8+ T cells sorted from blood (inferred from file names), collected from a patient given nivolumab and ipilimumab in sequence. Receptors were obtained from a human donor with melanoma.

The chain combines TRBV29-1 with TRBJ1-2; TRBD1 matches at 7 bases. The CDR3 is 13 residues long. Per the germline V gene, CDR1 is SQVTM and CDR2 is ANQGSEA. The ends lost 8 bases at V and 8 bases at J; junction bases unmatched: 14. CDR3 protein: CSLRDSQAYGYTF. The CDR3 nucleotides read TGCAGCCTACGGGACAGCCAGGCCTACGGCTACACCTTC.

The CDR3 DNA is TGCGCCAGCAGCCAAGGGGGGAAACAGGGTGGGACAGATACGCAGTATTTT. It translates to CASSQGGKQGGTDTQYF. This chain joins TRBV4-1 and TRBJ2-3; tentatively, D is TRBD1 (6 bases). V lost 1 base and J lost 3, with 17 bases in between. Germline CDR1 and CDR2: MGHRA and YSYEKL. The CDR3 totals 17 residues.

This chain uses TRBV7-9 with TRBJ2-3; D not resolved. The germline V gene has CDR1 SEHNR and CDR2 FQNEAQ (reference sequence). The CDR3 extends over 16 amino acids. V lost 1 base and J lost 0, with 11 bases in between. The CDR3 region has the DNA TGTGCCAGCAGCTTAGGCCCTATTACTAGCACAGATACGCAGTATTTT. Its protein is CASSLGPITSTDTQYF.

This clone was recorded only once. The chain recombines TRBV29-1 with TRBJ2-1, with unresolved D. V was cut by 1 base and J by 0 bases, with 10 bases left in between. Germline loops: CDR1 SQVTM, CDR2 ANQGSEA. The CDR3 contains 15 residues. The CDR3 coding sequence is TGCAGCGTTGAAGGAGGCAGAGGCTCCTACAATGAGCAGTTCTTC. It encodes CSVEGGRGSYNEQFF.

The chain combines TRBV6-4 with TRBJ2-2; D is perhaps TRBD1 (5 bases). CDR3 length: 13 amino acids. V lost 6 bases to trimming and J lost 6 bases, with 11 bases between them. Germline values: CDR1 MRHNA, CDR2 SNTAGT. CDR3: CASSDDSAGELFF. The DNA of the CDR3 is TGTGCCAGCAGCGACGACAGCGCCGGGGAGCTGTTTTTT.

This clone has a single count. The V call is TRBV5-6, the J call TRBJ1-1; D possibly corresponds to TRBD1 (5 bases). The CDR3 has 12 amino acids. V lost 3 bases and J lost 5, with 8 bases in between. The V gene's germline CDR1 is SGHDT and CDR2 YYEEEE. CDR3 amino acids: CASSSGGTEAFF. For the CDR3, the DNA is TGTGCCAGCAGCTCGGGGGGGACTGAAGCTTTCTTT.

This clone has only one observation. The chain has TRBV29-1 and TRBJ2-2, with D possibly matching TRBD2 (7 bases). Germline loops: CDR1 SQVTM, CDR2 ANQGSEA. The V and J ends lost 6 bases and 3 bases respectively, with 14 bases between them. This CDR3 is built from 14 residues. The CDR3, as DNA: TGCAGCGTCGGCTCGGGGGGCGACACCGGGGAGCTGTTTTTT. As protein: CSVGSGGDTGELFF.

The chain recombines TRBV29-1 with TRBJ1-1, with D tentatively TRBD1 (5 bases). Germline CDR1 SQVTM, CDR2 ANQGSEA. The CDR3 is made up of 14 amino acids. Trimming left V 4 bases short and J 1 base short, with 13 bases between. The CDR3, as DNA: TGCAGCGTTGGCCGGGGGATCACGAACACTGAAGCTTTCTTT. Protein product: CSVGRGITNTEAFF.

As for this clone: A read error may explain this, as a much larger clone is one base away. The genes are TRBV5-1 and TRBJ2-1; no reliable D call. There are 13 residues in the CDR3. V lost 3 bases and J lost 0, with 4 bases in between. Germline lookup yields CDR1 SGHRS and CDR2 YFSETQ. The CDR3 DNA sequence: TGCGCCAGCAGCTCCAGCTCCTACAATGAGCAGTTCTTC. As protein: CASSSSSYNEQFF.

The rearrangement joins TRBV7-6 to TRBJ2-3, with 8 bases identical to TRBD2. From germline, CDR1 is SGHVS and CDR2 FNYEAQ. V was clipped by 5 bases and J by 3 bases; unmatched bases: 7. The CDR3 has 15 residues. The CDR3 DNA reads TGTGCCAGCAGCCTTGCTAGCGGGCCAACAGATACGCAGTATTTT. Its protein product is CASSLASGPTDTQYF.

This sequence joins TRBV7-9 and TRBJ2-1, with a tentative D call TRBD2 (6 bases). V lost 5 bases and J 4 bases, leaving 12 bases between the germline ends. From germline, CDR1 is SEHNR and CDR2 FQNEAQ (reference sequence). This CDR3 has 14 amino acids. For the CDR3, the DNA is TGTGCCAGCAGCGCCGGGACTGTATACAATGAGCAGTTCTTC. Its translation is CASSAGTVYNEQFF. Full variable domain (outside the CDR3, taken from reference TRBV7-9 and TRBJ2-1): DTGVSQNPRHKITKRGQNVTFRCDPISEHNRLYWYRQTLGQGPEFLTYFQNEAQLEKSRLLSDRFSAERPKGSFSTLEIQRTEQGDSAMYLCASSAGTVYNEQFFGPGTRLTVL.

This clone was recorded only once. The chain is built from TRBV5-1 and TRBJ2-1; 12 bases line up with TRBD2. CDR3 size: 16 residues. Germline V gene lookup returns CDR1 SGHRS and CDR2 YFSETQ. With V trimmed by 4 bases and J by 8 bases, 10 bases remained unmatched. CDR3 protein: CASSPLAGGATDEQFF. Written as DNA, the CDR3 is TGCGCCAGCAGCCCACTAGCGGGAGGTGCCACGGATGAGCAGTTCTTC.

The chain links TRBV9 to TRBJ1-3; 7 nucleotides match TRBD1. Germline-derived CDR1 and CDR2 are SGDLS and YYNGEE. J was trimmed by 8 bases and V by 0 bases; bases with no gene match: 8. The length of the CDR3 is 15 residues. CDR3 sequence: CASSVARQGLDTIYF. CDR3 nucleotides: TGTGCCAGCAGCGTAGCTCGACAGGGTCTAGACACCATATATTTT.

This rearrangement joins TRBV9 to TRBJ2-1; TRBD2 matches at 11 bases. Germline CDR1 and CDR2: SGDLS and YYNGEE. Germline trimming cut 0 bases from V and 1 base from J; bases unmatched to any gene: 9. This CDR3 region has 19 residues. This CDR3 is CASSVDGSGGAKSYNEQFF. The CDR3 nucleotides are TGTGCCAGCAGCGTAGATGGTAGCGGGGGGGCTAAGTCCTACAATGAGCAGTTCTTC.

The V call is TRBV5-1, the J call TRBJ1-3, with 9 nucleotides matching TRBD1. This CDR3 region has 16 residues. V shed 3 bases, J shed 1 base, and the junction held 5 bases outside the gene matches. Germline V gene data show CDR1 as SGHRS and CDR2 as YFSETQ. CDR3 sequence: CASSSSQGASGNTIYF. Written as DNA, the CDR3 is TGCGCCAGCAGCTCCTCACAGGGGGCGTCTGGAAACACCATATATTTT.

The chain combines TRBV27 with TRBJ2-7; D is unclear. Germline V CDR1 and CDR2: MNHEY, SMNVEV (reference sequence). Trimming pared 3 bases from V and 7 bases from J, leaving 7 bases between. CDR3 size: 11 residues. The CDR3 coding sequence is TGTGCCAGCAGTTTCCTGGAGGAGCAGTACTTC. The encoded protein is CASSFLEEQYF.

About this clone: Other nucleotide sequences from this sample produce the same CDR3. The CDR3 sequence: CASRGLAGYNEQFF. Here the CDR3 DNA reads TGTGCCAGTAGGGGACTAGCGGGATACAATGAGCAGTTCTTC. The chain has TRBV19 and TRBJ2-1; 13 bases agree with TRBD2. Germline V gene lookup returns CDR1 LNHDA and CDR2 SQIVND (reference sequence). Trimming cost V 6 bases and J 4 bases; bases outside gene matches: 0. The CDR3 has 14 residues.

V and J are TRBV4-1 and TRBJ2-5, with 10 bases aligning to TRBD2. Trimming removed 0 bases from V and 1 base from J; junction bases left unmatched: 8. This CDR3 has 18 residues. Germline values: CDR1 MGHRA, CDR2 YSYEKL. This CDR3 reads CASSQDDYASGGQETQYF. The DNA of the CDR3 is TGCGCCAGCAGCCAAGATGATTATGCTAGCGGGGGCCAAGAGACCCAGTACTTC.

The chain employs TRBV6-1 and TRBJ2-7, with 9 bases that match TRBD1. V gave up 5 bases and J gave up 5 bases; unmatched junction bases: 10. This CDR3 comprises 15 residues. Germline V gene lookup returns CDR1 MNHNS and CDR2 SASEGT. The CDR3 DNA follows: TGTGCCAGCAGTCCGGGACAGGGAGGTGCCAACGAGCAGTACGTC. Its protein product is CASSPGQGGANEQYV.

The chain links TRBV4-1 to TRBJ1-5; D not certain. V shed 0 bases and J shed 3 bases, with 12 bases lying between them. CDR1 is MGHRA, CDR2 YSYEKL, per germline. This CDR3 comprises 16 residues. CDR3 residues: CASSQDRAGYNQPQHF. CDR3 DNA sequence: TGCGCCAGCAGCCAAGATCGGGCGGGCTACAATCAGCCCCAGCATTTT.

This chain links TRBV4-1 with TRBJ2-2; 8 nucleotides align to TRBD1. V shed 2 bases and J 2 bases; nucleotides not matched to a gene: 4. The CDR3 is made up of 16 amino acids. Germline lookup yields CDR1 MGHRA and CDR2 YSYEKL. CDR3 residues: CASSQWTGSNTGELFF. The CDR3 DNA is TGCGCCAGCAGCCAATGGACAGGGTCCAACACCGGGGAGCTGTTTTTT.

Worth noting for this clone: The identical CDR3 is also encoded by other nucleotide sequences in the sample. The chain is built from TRBV6-4 and TRBJ2-3, with 10 positions matching TRBD1. Germline values: CDR1 MRHNA, CDR2 SNTAGT. The CDR3 length is 15 residues. Trimming at V came to 3 bases and at J to 1 base, leaving 1 base not matched to a gene. CDR3 nucleotide sequence: TGTGCCAGCAGTGATGGGACAGGGGGCACAGATACGCAGTATTTT. This encodes CASSDGTGGTDTQYF.

This rearrangement joins TRBV29-1 to TRBJ2-7; 7 bases match TRBD1. This CDR3 contains 14 residues. Losses at the gene ends were 4 bases for V and 7 bases for J; bases not matched to a gene: 13. Germline loops: CDR1 SQVTM, CDR2 ANQGSEA. In DNA, the CDR3 is TGCAGCGTTGGAGGGGGCGCCGGATTAAAAGAGCAGTACTTC. Translating it yields CSVGGGAGLKEQYF.

The chain employs TRBV19 and TRBJ1-2; D is perhaps TRBD1 (6 bases). With 6 bases removed from V and 10 bases from J, the gap between germline ends came to 24 bases. Looked up from germline, CDR1 is LNHDA and CDR2 is SQIVND (reference sequence). CDR3 length equals 15 residues. The CDR3 sequence is CASSPEEDRLSTYTF. Here the CDR3 DNA reads TGTGCCAGTAGCCCCGAAGAGGACAGATTATCCACCTACACCTTC.

V gene TRBV18 combines with J gene TRBJ2-1; TRBD2 aligns across 12 bases. Germline CDR1 is KGHSH and CDR2 is LQKENI. The V and J ends lost 6 bases and 3 bases, in that order; junction bases with no gene match: 6. The CDR3 extends over 16 amino acids. Written as DNA, the CDR3 is TGTGCCAGCTCCCTAGCGACTAGCGGGAGCTACAATGAGCAGTTCTTC. Amino acid sequence: CASSLATSGSYNEQFF.

The chain carries TRBV6-1 and TRBJ1-1; D is uncertain. The CDR3 is 14 residues long. Trimming took off 6 bases at V and 1 base at J, with 12 bases between the two ends. Looked up from germline, CDR1 is MNHNS and CDR2 is SASEGT. The CDR3 is CASSHTESNTEAFF. As DNA, the CDR3 is TGTGCCAGCAGCCACACAGAGTCGAACACTGAAGCTTTCTTT.

The J gene is TRBJ1-1, the V gene TRBV25-1; TRBD1 aligns across 8 bases. Trimming took 4 bases from V and 1 from J; bases not matched to a gene: 11. Germline assignment: CDR1 MGHDK and CDR2 SYGVNS. The CDR3 has 17 residues. The CDR3 here is CASSVLDREFGNTEAFF. The CDR3 nucleotides are TGTGCCAGCAGTGTCCTGGACAGGGAATTTGGGAACACTGAAGCTTTCTTT. The full variable domain, with the rest looked up from reference TRBV25-1 and TRBJ1-1, is EADIYQTPRYLVIGTGKKITLECSQTMGHDKMYWYQQDPGMELHLIHYSYGVNSTEKGDLSSESTVSRIRTEHFPLTLESARPSHTSQYLCASSVLDREFGNTEAFFGQGTRLTVV.

The chain joins TRBV7-9 to TRBJ2-3, with 10 bases that match TRBD2. V lost 4 bases to trimming and J lost 2 bases; unmatched junction nucleotides: 6. The CDR3 totals 16 residues. Germline V gene sequence: CDR1 SEHNR, CDR2 FQNEAQ (reference sequence). CDR3: CASSSIAGGVTDTQYF. The CDR3 DNA is TGTGCCAGCAGCTCTATAGCGGGAGGTGTCACAGATACGCAGTATTTT.

A few counts support this clone. V is TRBV5-6 and J is TRBJ2-4, with D perhaps TRBD2 (6 bases). CDR1 and CDR2 from the germline V gene are SGHDT and YYEEEE. The CDR3 runs 17 residues. Trimming cost V 4 bases and J 5 bases, with 22 bases left between them. The CDR3 region is CASSPGSGLLLQNIQYF. CDR3 in DNA: TGTGCCAGCAGCCCTGGGAGCGGACTACTTCTTCAAAACATTCAGTACTTC.